Listed below are T cell receptor beta chains from one sample, sequenced in a study of monozygotic twins with inflammatory bowel disease. Reanalyzing the 5' RACE reads, TCRdb keeps one entry per CDR3 protein, without DNA. This table holds over 350,000 distinct CDR3 sequences. Sequencing was performed on blood. Receptors originate from a human donor with ulcerative colitis or Crohn's disease, or a healthy co-twin of an affected twin (not recorded which). Both conserved end residues are part of each CDR3.

>17|TRBV6-5|TRBJ1-6
CASSYGSLGSYNSPLHF
>13|TRBV4-3|TRBJ1-6
CASSQTASGPLHF
>15|TRBV4-3|TRBJ2-1
CASSQVVLAGGEQFF
>11|TRBV13|TRBJ1-5
CASSYKQPQHF
>14|TRBV5-1|TRBJ2-5
CASSFQRAWETQYF
>16|TRBV5-1|TRBJ2-7
CASSRLAGGPPYEQYF
>17|TRBV5-1|TRBJ1-2
CASSFEEGAISNYGYTF
>13|TRBV9|TRBJ1-2
CASILVSNYGYTF
>16|TRBV15|TRBJ2-2
CATSRDHQLSTGELFF
>15|TRBV18|TRBJ2-1
CASSPGQGGTGEQFF
>17|TRBV5-1|TRBJ1-3
CASSFKALPGSGNTIYF
>15|TRBV7-6|TRBJ2-6
CASSPRRAGANVLTF
>14|TRBV5-1|TRBJ2-7
CTSSLGQASYEQYF
>16|TRBV29-1|TRBJ2-3
CSVEVLSGGSTDTQYF
>16|TRBV7-2|TRBJ1-2
CASSLAGTGGSYGYTF
>19|TRBV5-1|TRBJ2-1
CASSPPGLAGQSSYNEQFF
>16|TRBV7-9|TRBJ2-2
CASSPGLAANTGELFF
>12|TRBV16|TRBJ2-7
CASSQSNYEQYF
>14|TRBV20-1|TRBJ2-7
CSARSPGTSYEQYF
>14|TRBV3-1|TRBJ2-7
CASSPNQGAGKQYF
>17|TRBV5-1|TRBJ2-5
CASSLTIPGQHQETQYF
>18|TRBV11-2|TRBJ1-3
CASSRTLIQGLSGNTIYF
>13|TRBV11-1|TRBJ1-2
CASSPVDRGRYTF
>16|TRBV5-1|TRBJ2-3
CASSLGPGATTDTQYF
>14|TRBV11-2|TRBJ1-1
CASSLERRETEAFF
>17|TRBV5-6|TRBJ2-1
CASSFLAGGISYNEQFF
>14|TRBV4-3|TRBJ1-5
CASSPASSNQPQHF
>15|TRBV5-1|TRBJ2-3
CASSFLGTSADTQYF
>14|TRBV6-2/TRBV6-3|TRBJ2-7
CASTLDYGSYEQYF
>18|TRBV11-1|TRBJ2-3
CASSLMGTGPPSTDTQYF
>12|TRBV20-1|TRBJ2-5
CSARQGELPQYF
>16|TRBV7-2|TRBJ1-1
CASSLAVRSLNTEAFF
>16|TRBV5-1|TRBJ2-7
CASSLAVLASSYEQYF
>14|TRBV15|TRBJ2-5
CATSRDLGQETQYF
>14|TRBV7-9|TRBJ1-6
CASREFGVRSPLHF
>14|TRBV15|TRBJ2-7
CATSGVSYGDEQYF
>13|TRBV7-9|TRBJ2-7
CASSLGQLYEQYF
>15|TRBV7-2|TRBJ2-4
CASSFSGTAKNIQYF
>13|TRBV6-5|TRBJ1-1
CASSYGTWMEAFF
>14|TRBV2|TRBJ2-1
CASSVQRGHNEQFF
>13|TRBV6-5|TRBJ1-1
CASRIYPDSEAFF
>14|TRBV6-6|TRBJ1-5
CASSYGRENQPQHF
>14|TRBV20-1|TRBJ2-1
CSAPQGFSYNEQFF
>14|TRBV12-3/TRBV12-4|TRBJ1-2
CASSSGDGSYGYTF
>16|TRBV12-3/TRBV12-4|TRBJ1-6
CASSLYGGSYNSPLHF